This TCR beta chain was sequenced during a study of T cell responses to AZD1222 COVID-19 vaccine. Per germline, CDR1 MNHEY and CDR2 SVGAGI. This CDR3 is 12 amino acids long. Trimming took off 8 bases at V and 0 bases at J, with 8 bases between the two ends. The assay was immunoSEQ multiplex PCR, and TCRdb's table has in-frame clones only and misses some. The sample records more than 95,000 clones, 88% being singletons. This clone was seen only a few times. What it binds is not known. Study results and limitations: White British ancestry dominated among donors, who included more females, and clonal diversity was possibly underestimated. Among spike-specific TCRs, nearly half reportedly target unmutated variant regions. Receipt of two AZD1222 doses was followed by a rise in Spike-specific TCR breadth and depth.

This receptor was identified in an adult in good health. Source: peripheral blood, taken on day 0 of AZD1222 vaccination. The chain combines TRBV6-5 with TRBJ2-7; D unresolved. CDR3 loop: CASVADSYEQYF. In DNA, the CDR3 is TGTGCCAGCGTGGCAGACTCCTACGAGCAGTACTTC.